This TCR beta chain was sequenced for a study of T-cell memory formation after mild COVID-19. Study as a whole: TCR clusters were mostly confined to one donor each.

Germline lookup yields CDR1 SGHDT and CDR2 YYEEEE. The V end lost 0 bases, the J end lost 6 bases, and 3 bases lay between the germline ends. The CDR3 is 11 amino acids. TCRdb re-called the 5' RACE reads through MiXCR, storing one row per CDR3 protein. The table shows 250,000 to 300,000 distinct CDR3 sequences, with 15% occurring only once. Notes on this clonotype: Antigen specificity is unknown.

Study-wide results and limits: The study detected some responding clones in pre-infection memory, suggesting cross-reactive memory joined.

This chain links TRBV5-6 with TRBJ2-5; D is ambiguous. Input material: PBMCs or a T cell subset sorted from them (not recorded which). The TCR sequence derives from a man younger than 35 who had mild COVID-19 (a few samples of this study predate the infection). Cell type and time point are not known. The CDR3 loop is CASSLGQTQYF. In nucleotides, the CDR3 is TGTGCCAGCAGCTTGGGTCAGACCCAGTACTTC.